This TCR beta chain was identified in a study of blood T cell repertoires in COVID-19. The table came from immunoSEQ multiplex PCR; TCRdb's copy has only in-frame clones and leaves some out. The sample has 250,000 or so clones, around nine tenths seen once. This CDR3 has 15 residues. Germline lookup yields CDR1 MNHEY and CDR2 SMNVEV (reference sequence). V dropped 8 bases and J dropped 3; count of bases not matched to a gene: 10. Sequenced input: peripheral blood. The sequence derives from a woman in her forties who had recovered from COVID-19. The V gene is TRBV27, the J gene TRBJ2-7; 10 nucleotides line up with TRBD1. The CDR3 region is CASGESGTGDYEQYF. In DNA form, the CDR3 reads TGTGCCAGCGGGGAGAGTGGGACAGGGGACTACGAGCAGTACTTC.